The entry below gives a single TCR beta chain sequence along with its context. Its antigen is undetermined. Each CDR3 protein gets one entry in TCRdb, which reprocessed the 5' RACE reads and gives no DNA. This sample's table reports a few hundred thousand distinct CDR3 sequences. Germline CDR1 and CDR2: DFQATT and SNEGSKA (reference sequence). CDR3 length: 15 amino acids. This sample is drawn from a study of monozygotic twins with inflammatory bowel disease. Blood samples of around 2.5 ml were drawn from every donor. Broader study findings: Using the inverse Simpson index, IBD patients had lower TCRbeta diversity than healthy co-twins. No difference was seen in repertoire similarity between concordant and discordant twins, possibly from limited power.

The TCR originated in a human donor with ulcerative colitis or Crohn's disease, or a healthy co-twin of an affected twin (not recorded which). V usage is TRBV20-1 and J usage is TRBJ2-7; TCRdb gives TRBD2 as the D gene, but with no DNA this cannot be confirmed. Sequenced material: blood. The CDR3 loop is CSARALAESSYEQYF.